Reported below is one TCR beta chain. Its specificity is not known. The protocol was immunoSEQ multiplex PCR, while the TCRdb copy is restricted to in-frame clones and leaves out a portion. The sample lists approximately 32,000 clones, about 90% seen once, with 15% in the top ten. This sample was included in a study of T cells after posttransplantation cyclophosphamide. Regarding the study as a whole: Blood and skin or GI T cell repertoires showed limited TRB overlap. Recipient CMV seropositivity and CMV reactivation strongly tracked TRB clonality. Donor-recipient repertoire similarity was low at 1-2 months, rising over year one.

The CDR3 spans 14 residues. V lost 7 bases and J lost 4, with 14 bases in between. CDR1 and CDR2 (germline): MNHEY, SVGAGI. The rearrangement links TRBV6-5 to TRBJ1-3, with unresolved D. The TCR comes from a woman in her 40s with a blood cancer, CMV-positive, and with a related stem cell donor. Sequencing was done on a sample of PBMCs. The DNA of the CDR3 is TGTGCCAGCATCGCCAAAGCTCGGGGAAACACCATATATTTT. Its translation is CASIAKARGNTIYF.